These 28 T cell receptor beta chains were sequenced from one sample in a study of blood T cell repertoires in COVID-19. The protocol was immunoSEQ multiplex PCR, while the TCRdb copy is restricted to in-frame clones and leaves out a portion. The data contain 90,000 or so clones, around 93% of them singletons. Sequences were obtained from peripheral blood. The source of these receptors is a human donor with active COVID-19. The donor label of this sample is uncertain.

The CDR3 sequence: CASSAARNTEAFF. The CDR3 DNA follows: TGTGCCAGCAGCGCCGCGCGTAACACTGAAGCTTTCTTT. The chain is built from TRBV6-5 and TRBJ1-1; no definite D call. CDR1 and CDR2 (germline): MNHEY, SVGAGI. Trimming cost V 6 bases and J 2 bases, with 10 bases left between them. The CDR3 is 13 residues long.

V and J are TRBV7-3 and TRBJ2-1, with D perhaps TRBD1 (7 bases). The CDR3 runs 15 residues. The V end was cut by 5 bases, the J end by 4 bases, with 15 bases between. Germline V lookup: CDR1 SGHTA, CDR2 FQGTGA. DNA for the CDR3: TGTGCCAGCAGCCCACCAGGGGGGAAATACAATGAGCAGTTCTTC. It yields the protein CASSPPGGKYNEQFF.

The chain is built from TRBV6-2 or TRBV6-3 and TRBJ1-6; D unclear. Germline V gene sequence: CDR1 MNHEY, CDR2 SVGEGT. Trimming pared 6 bases from V and 8 bases from J, leaving 17 bases between. CDR3 length: 15 residues. The CDR3 is CASSSAGSLYSPLHF. As DNA, the CDR3 is TGTGCCAGCAGCTCCGCAGGTTCTCTATATTCACCCCTCCACTTT.

V usage is TRBV5-1 and J usage is TRBJ1-2; TRBD1 might be the D (6 bases). The germline V gene encodes CDR1 SGHRS and CDR2 YFSETQ. This CDR3 comprises 13 residues. V was trimmed by 3 bases and J by 1 base, leaving 7 bases between them. CDR3 nucleotide sequence: TGCGCCAGCAGCTCAGGGGTTAACTATGGCTACACCTTC. This gives the protein CASSSGVNYGYTF. The entire variable domain, with the rest obtained from reference TRBV5-1 and TRBJ1-2, is as follows: KAGVTQTPRYLIKTRGQQVTLSCSPISGHRSVSWYQQTPGQGLQFLFEYFSETQRNKGNFPGRFSGRQFSNSRSEMNVSTLELGDSALYLCASSSGVNYGYTFGSGTRLTVV.

The chain employs TRBV7-8 and TRBJ1-2, with D possibly matching TRBD1 (5 bases). Germline lookup yields CDR1 SGHVS and CDR2 FQNEAQ. The CDR3 length is 15 residues. V dropped 3 bases and J dropped 4 bases, with 15 bases sitting between them. The CDR3 spells CASSFKIGGTYGYTF. The CDR3 DNA follows: TGTGCCAGCAGCTTCAAAATCGGGGGGACCTATGGCTACACCTTC.

The V gene is TRBV4-1, the J gene TRBJ2-1; D unresolved. V lost 4 bases, J lost 6 bases, and 13 bases lay in between. Germline assignment: CDR1 MGHRA and CDR2 YSYEKL. The CDR3 totals 14 residues. In DNA form, the CDR3 reads TGCGCCAGCAGCCCAGCGAGGCTAGTCAATGAGCAGTTCTTC. Residues: CASSPARLVNEQFF.

This clone was recorded only once. The chain couples TRBV7-8 to TRBJ2-3, with a weak D call TRBD2 (6 bases). Germline V gene lookup returns CDR1 SGHVS and CDR2 FQNEAQ. The CDR3 totals 15 residues. V shed 5 bases and J shed 0 bases, with 12 bases lying between them. DNA for the CDR3: TGTGCCAGCAGCCCAGTGGGGGGAAGCACAGATACGCAGTATTTT. This gives the protein CASSPVGGSTDTQYF.

This chain uses TRBV7-8 with TRBJ2-7, with no clear D. Germline CDR1 is SGHVS and CDR2 is FQNEAQ. The CDR3 is made up of 12 amino acids. Trimming cost V 5 bases and J 3 bases, with 8 bases left between them. CDR3 sequence: CASSPSGYEQYF. Here the CDR3 DNA reads TGTGCCAGCAGCCCTAGTGGCTACGAGCAGTACTTC.

The chain is built from TRBV28 and TRBJ2-2; a possible D gene is TRBD1 (6 bases). The V gene lost 8 bases and the J gene lost 4 bases, with 14 bases spanning the gap. Germline V gene data show CDR1 as MDHEN and CDR2 as SYDVKM. The CDR3 length is 14 residues. The CDR3 spells CASGSQGSTGELFF. In DNA, the CDR3 is TGTGCCAGCGGGTCGCAGGGGAGCACCGGGGAGCTGTTTTTT.

In its sample, this clone was seen once. This chain joins TRBV2 and TRBJ2-1, with D hard to call. The germline gives CDR1 SNHLY, CDR2 FYNNEI. Trimming pared 4 bases from V and 4 bases from J, leaving 17 bases between. The CDR3 contains 16 residues. This CDR3 is CASSGFQNSGYNEQFF. CDR3 DNA sequence: TGTGCCAGCAGTGGGTTCCAGAACTCCGGGTACAATGAGCAGTTCTTC.

J is TRBJ1-3 and V is TRBV5-1; D perhaps matches TRBD1 (6 bases). The ends were cut back, 4 bases at V and 4 bases at J, with 12 bases in the middle. Germline lookup yields CDR1 SGHRS and CDR2 YFSETQ. This CDR3 has 14 residues. CDR3 residues: CASSATGSGNTIYF. CDR3 in DNA: TGCGCCAGCAGCGCCACAGGGTCCGGAAACACCATATATTTT.

This chain uses TRBV5-4 with TRBJ2-3; perhaps TRBD1 as D (6 bases). The ends were cut back, 4 bases at V and 2 bases at J, with 14 bases in the middle. The CDR3 is made up of 15 amino acids. CDR1 is SGHNT and CDR2 is YYREEE in the germline V gene (reference sequence). CDR3 region: CASSPGGSPTDTQYF. In DNA form, the CDR3 reads TGTGCCAGCAGCCCTGGGGGCTCCCCCACAGATACGCAGTATTTT.

This clone was recorded once. The genes are TRBV4-3 and TRBJ2-7; TRBD2 might be the D (5 bases). In germline, CDR1 is LGHNA, CDR2 YSLEER. There are 15 residues in the CDR3. V lost 1 base and J 2 bases, leaving 12 bases between the germline ends. This CDR3 is CASSQGTGLAYEQYF. CDR3 coding DNA: TGCGCCAGCAGCCAAGGCACCGGACTCGCCTACGAGCAGTACTTC.

The chain couples TRBV11-3 to TRBJ2-7; 10 nucleotides agree with TRBD1. The V and J ends lost 4 bases and 3 bases, in that order; junction bases with no gene match: 6. In germline, CDR1 is SGHNT, CDR2 YENEEA. This CDR3 has 15 residues. The DNA for the CDR3 is TGTGCCAGCAGCTCCGGGGGACAGGGGTTCTACGAGCAGTACTTC. It specifies CASSSGGQGFYEQYF. The entire variable domain, with the rest obtained from reference TRBV11-3 and TRBJ2-7, is as follows: EAGVVQSPRYKIIEKKQPVAFWCNPISGHNTLYWYLQNLGQGPELLIRYENEEAVDDSQLPKDRFSAERLKGVDSTLKIQPAELGDSAVYLCASSSGGQGFYEQYFGPGTRLTVT.

Here the CDR3 reads CASSIQYIHEQFF. CDR3 in DNA: TGTGCCAGTAGTATACAGTACATCCATGAGCAGTTCTTC. This sequence joins TRBV19 and TRBJ2-1; D gene ambiguous. V lost 2 bases and J 8 bases, leaving 10 bases between the germline ends. CDR1 LNHDA and CDR2 SQIVND come from the germline V gene (reference sequence). The CDR3 has 13 residues.

The chain uses TRBV28 and TRBJ2-1, with D unresolved. With 6 bases removed from V and 0 bases from J, the gap between germline ends came to 9 bases. CDR3 length equals 14 residues. Germline V CDR1 and CDR2: MDHEN, SYDVKM. The CDR3 here is CASSLGSSYNEQFF. In nucleotides, the CDR3 is TGTGCCAGCAGCCTCGGTTCCTCCTACAATGAGCAGTTCTTC.

The chain joins TRBV5-6 to TRBJ2-2, with TRBD2 matching over 7 bases. This CDR3 is built from 15 residues. Germline loops: CDR1 SGHDT, CDR2 YYEEEE. V shed 0 bases, J shed 2 bases, and the junction held 1 base outside the gene matches. The chain's CDR3 is CASSLGGGNTGELFF. In DNA, the CDR3 is TGTGCCAGCAGCTTGGGCGGGGGAAACACCGGGGAGCTGTTTTTT.

The genes are TRBV24-1 and TRBJ2-2; perhaps TRBD2 as D (5 bases). CDR3 length: 18 amino acids. Germline V lookup: CDR1 KGHDR, CDR2 SFDVKD. The ends were cut back, 5 bases at V and 0 bases at J, with 18 bases in the middle. CDR3 protein: CATSGPSGGIANTGELFF. CDR3 coding DNA: TGTGCCACCAGTGGCCCAAGTGGAGGCATCGCGAACACCGGGGAGCTGTTTTTT.

Details on this clone: This same CDR3 is encoded by further DNA sequences in the sample. The J gene is TRBJ2-1, the V gene TRBV19; 7 nucleotides match TRBD2. Germline CDR1 is LNHDA and CDR2 is SQIVND (reference sequence). V was pared by 4 bases and J by 3 bases, with 3 bases of the junction left unmatched. The CDR3 is 14 residues long. This CDR3 is CASSSGGDYNEQFF. CDR3 sequence (DNA): TGTGCCAGTAGTAGCGGGGGAGACTACAATGAGCAGTTCTTC.

The chain uses TRBV19 and TRBJ1-2; possible D gene TRBD1, 6 bases. The CDR3 consists of 13 residues. The germline CDR1 and CDR2 sequences are LNHDA and SQIVND (reference sequence). V lost 5 bases, J lost 5 bases, and 12 bases lay in between. This CDR3 reads CASSAQGVYGYTF. The CDR3 DNA sequence: TGTGCCAGTAGTGCACAGGGTGTTTATGGCTACACCTTC.

The gene calls are TRBV5-1 and TRBJ1-2, with TRBD1 matching 9 bases. The germline CDR1 and CDR2 sequences are SGHRS and YFSETQ. This CDR3 is 14 amino acids long. J gave up 8 bases and V 3 bases, and 8 bases lay outside the gene matches. CDR3 sequence reads: CASSSGTGIEGYTF. The CDR3 nucleotides are TGCGCCAGCAGCTCCGGGACAGGGATCGAGGGCTACACCTTC.

This chain links TRBV4-1 with TRBJ2-2, with D possibly being TRBD1 (6 bases). This CDR3 has 13 residues. Germline CDR1 reads MGHRA; CDR2 reads YSYEKL. V was trimmed by 2 bases and J by 6 bases, leaving 7 bases between them. CDR3 sequence reads: CASSQRQAGELFF. CDR3 coding DNA: TGCGCCAGCAGCCAACGACAGGCCGGGGAGCTGTTTTTT.

The genes are TRBV7-6 and TRBJ2-7; possible D gene TRBD1, 6 bases. The CDR3 extends over 15 amino acids. Germline V gene lookup returns CDR1 SGHVS and CDR2 FNYEAQ. V dropped 2 bases and J dropped 5 bases, with 16 bases sitting between them. CDR3 sequence reads: CASSLLFGGADEQYF. The CDR3 nucleotides are TGTGCCAGCAGCTTACTTTTTGGGGGCGCGGACGAGCAGTACTTC.

This clone was counted a few times. The chain carries TRBV7-3 and TRBJ1-6, with TRBD1 identical over 9 bases. The germline CDR1 and CDR2 sequences are SGHTA and FQGTGA. The length of the CDR3 is 15 residues. V was pared by 3 bases and J by 10 bases, with 7 bases of the junction left unmatched. For the CDR3, the DNA is TGTGCCAGCAGCTTGACCGGGACAGGGCCCTCACCCCTCCACTTT. This encodes CASSLTGTGPSPLHF.

The rearrangement uses TRBV29-1 and TRBJ1-1, with D perhaps matching TRBD1 (5 bases). Trimming removed 8 bases at V and 4 bases at J, with 14 bases between. Germline V lookup: CDR1 SQVTM, CDR2 ANQGSEA. The CDR3 consists of 12 residues. In DNA form, the CDR3 reads TGCAGCCACAGGAAGAGTTTCACTGAAGCTTTCTTT. Its protein is CSHRKSFTEAFF. Filled out from reference TRBV29-1 and TRBJ1-1, the complete variable domain reads SAVISQKPSRDICQRGTSLTIQCQVDSQVTMMFWYRQQPGQSLTLIATANQGSEATYESGFVIDKFPISRPNLTFSTLTVSNMSPEDSSIYLCSHRKSFTEAFFGQGTRLTVV.

The gene calls are TRBV5-1 and TRBJ1-6, with a tentative D call TRBD1 (6 bases). Germline-derived CDR1 and CDR2 are SGHRS and YFSETQ. The V end lost 6 bases, the J end lost 7 bases, and 17 bases lay between the germline ends. CDR3 length: 15 amino acids. The CDR3 bases are TGCGCCAGCACCCTGGGGGGGGCGGAAAATTCACCCCTCCACTTT. It encodes CASTLGGAENSPLHF. The full variable domain, rest sourced from reference TRBV5-1 and TRBJ1-6, is KAGVTQTPRYLIKTRGQQVTLSCSPISGHRSVSWYQQTPGQGLQFLFEYFSETQRNKGNFPGRFSGRQFSNSRSEMNVSTLELGDSALYLCASTLGGAENSPLHFGNGTRLTVT.

The rearrangement joins TRBV3-1 (or the pseudogene TRBV3-2) to TRBJ1-3; D perhaps matches TRBD1 (5 bases). Germline loops: CDR1 LGHDT, CDR2 YNNKEL (reference sequence). This CDR3 is 14 amino acids long. V was shortened by 4 bases and J by 4 bases, with 11 bases between the two germline ends. This chain's CDR3 is CASSPTVQGNTIYF. The CDR3 DNA is TGTGCCAGCAGCCCGACAGTGCAAGGAAACACCATATATTTT.

The chain links TRBV2 to TRBJ1-1, with TRBD1 matching 7 bases. After removal of 11 bases from V and 4 bases from J, the junction contained 13 bases not matched to a gene. CDR1 and CDR2 (germline): SNHLY, FYNNEI. The CDR3 runs to 14 residues. The CDR3 loop is CASVSRQGLTEAFF. CDR3 nucleotides: TGTGCCTCCGTTTCACGACAGGGCCTCACTGAAGCTTTCTTT. Based on the CDR3 plus reference TRBV2 and TRBJ1-1, the full variable domain is EPEVTQTPSHQVTQMGQEVILRCVPISNHLYFYWYRQILGQKVEFLVSFYNNEISEKSEIFDDQFSVERPDGSNFTLKIRSTKLEDSAMYFCASVSRQGLTEAFFGQGTRLTVV.